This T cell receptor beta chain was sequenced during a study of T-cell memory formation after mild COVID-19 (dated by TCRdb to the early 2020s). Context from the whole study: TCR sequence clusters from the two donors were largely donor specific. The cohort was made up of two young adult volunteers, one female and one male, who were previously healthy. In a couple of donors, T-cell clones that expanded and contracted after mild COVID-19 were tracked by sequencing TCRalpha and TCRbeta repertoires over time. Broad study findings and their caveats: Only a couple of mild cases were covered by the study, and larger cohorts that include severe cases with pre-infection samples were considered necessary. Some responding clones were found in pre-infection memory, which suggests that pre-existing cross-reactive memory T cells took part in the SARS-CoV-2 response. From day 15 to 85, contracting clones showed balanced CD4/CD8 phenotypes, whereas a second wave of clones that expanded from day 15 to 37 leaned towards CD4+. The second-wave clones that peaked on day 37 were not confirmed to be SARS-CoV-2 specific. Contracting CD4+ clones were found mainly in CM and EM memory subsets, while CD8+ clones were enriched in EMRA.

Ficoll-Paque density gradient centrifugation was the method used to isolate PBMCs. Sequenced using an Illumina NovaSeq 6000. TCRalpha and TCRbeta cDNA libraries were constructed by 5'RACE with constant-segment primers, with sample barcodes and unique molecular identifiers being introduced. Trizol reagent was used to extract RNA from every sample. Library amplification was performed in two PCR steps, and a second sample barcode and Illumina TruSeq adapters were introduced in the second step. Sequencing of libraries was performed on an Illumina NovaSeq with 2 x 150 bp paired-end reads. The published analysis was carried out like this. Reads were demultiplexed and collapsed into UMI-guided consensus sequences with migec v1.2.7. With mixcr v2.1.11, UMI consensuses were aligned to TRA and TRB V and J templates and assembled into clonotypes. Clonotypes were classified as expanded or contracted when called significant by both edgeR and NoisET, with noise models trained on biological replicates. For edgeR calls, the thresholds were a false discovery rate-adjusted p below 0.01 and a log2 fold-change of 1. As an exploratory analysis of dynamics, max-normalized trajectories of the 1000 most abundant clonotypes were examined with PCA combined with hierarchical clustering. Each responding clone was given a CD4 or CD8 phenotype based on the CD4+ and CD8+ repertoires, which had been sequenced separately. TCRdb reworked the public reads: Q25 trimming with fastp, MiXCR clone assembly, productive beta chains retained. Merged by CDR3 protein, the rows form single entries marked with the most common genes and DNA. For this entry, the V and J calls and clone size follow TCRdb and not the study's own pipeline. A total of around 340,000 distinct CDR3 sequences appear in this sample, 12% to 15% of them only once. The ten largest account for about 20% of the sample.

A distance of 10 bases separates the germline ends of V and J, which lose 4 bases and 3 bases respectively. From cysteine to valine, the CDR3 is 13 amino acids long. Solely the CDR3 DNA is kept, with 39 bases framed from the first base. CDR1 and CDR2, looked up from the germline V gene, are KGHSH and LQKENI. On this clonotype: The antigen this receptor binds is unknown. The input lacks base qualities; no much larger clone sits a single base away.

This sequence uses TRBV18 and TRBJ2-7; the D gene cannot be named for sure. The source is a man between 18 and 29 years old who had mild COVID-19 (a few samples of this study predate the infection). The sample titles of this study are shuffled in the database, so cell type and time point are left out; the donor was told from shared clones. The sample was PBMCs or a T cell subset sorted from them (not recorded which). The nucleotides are TGTGCCAGCTCACACACCAGCCACTACGAGCAGTACGTC. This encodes CASSHTSHYEQYV.